This entry is about one T cell receptor (beta chain). Its target is unknown. This sample was included in a study of T cells in localized non-small cell lung cancer. Points from the study as a whole: Longer overall survival was seen with higher T cell density measured in blood. In adjacent lung, a median about 54 of the top 100 tumor clones were found.

Clones were read by immunoSEQ multiplex PCR, and TCRdb kept only the in-frame ones, dropping some. The sample lists tens of thousands of clones; about four fifths were seen once. CDR1 and CDR2 (germline): WSHSY, SAAADI. The CDR3 consists of 12 residues. Trimming removed 8 bases at V and 7 bases at J, with 15 bases between. V gene TRBV10-2 combines with J gene TRBJ2-7, with D possibly matching TRBD2 (5 bases). The starting material was peripheral blood, obtained before any cancer treatment. The sequence came from a female donor at least 60 years old with stage II squamous cell lung carcinoma. CDR3 sequence (DNA): TGCGCCAGCGCCCCAACCTCGGGGGAGCAGTACTTC. The encoded protein is CASAPTSGEQYF.